This T cell receptor (beta chain) derives from a study of Ad26.COV2.S vaccination and SARS-CoV-2 variants. The repertoire was sequenced with immunoSEQ multiplex PCR; TCRdb's copy has only in-frame clones and lacks some. The sample lists about 680,000 clones; roughly nine tenths were seen once. Germline-derived CDR1 and CDR2 are LNHDA and SQIVND (reference sequence). This CDR3 is built from 15 residues. V was cut by 6 bases and J by 2 bases, with 16 bases left in between. Regarding treatment: around 19 received Ad26.COV2.S at low or high dose, single or two shots; a few received placebo; per-sample allocation not given. Sampling happened 63 days after the first vaccine or placebo injection.

The sequences come from peripheral blood, collected in a trial of Ad26.COV2.S vaccine versus placebo. This TCR was recovered from a person between 18 and 60 years old who received the Ad26.COV2.S COVID-19 vaccine or a placebo. The rearrangement joins TRBV19 to TRBJ1-1; perhaps TRBD1 as D (5 bases). The CDR3 nucleotides are TGTGCCAGTAGCCCTACCGGGGGGGGTAACACTGAAGCTTTCTTT. Amino acid sequence: CASSPTGGGNTEAFF.